The 4 T cell receptor beta chains in this list originate from one sample, sequenced in a study of T cells in Graves' hyperthyroidism and ophthalmopathy. Using RNA transcripts as the source, TCR beta CDR3 regions were amplified. The TCR CDR3 was amplified in a first-round RT-PCR using the HTBI primer set. TCRdb recomputed calls from the multiplex PCR reads with MiXCR, one row per CDR3 protein. The data show 500,000 to 600,000 distinct CDR3 sequences, roughly 50% seen once. Sequenced sample: peripheral blood or thyroid tissue (not recorded which). These TCRs come from an adult woman with Graves' disease, either hyperthyroidism or ophthalmopathy (not recorded which).

This clonotype was picked up a small number of times. The chain couples TRBV7-2 to TRBJ2-5, with 7 bases matching TRBD1. The germline gives CDR1 SGHTA, CDR2 FQGNSA. This CDR3 contains 15 residues. The V and J ends lost 3 bases and 9 bases, in that order; junction bases with no gene match: 13. CDR3: CASSFLDRVSQPQYF. CDR3 nucleotides: TGTGCCAGCAGCTTCCTAGACAGGGTGTCCCAGCCCCAGTACTTC.

Ten or more counts support this clonotype. The chain uses TRBV6-2 or TRBV6-3 and TRBJ2-2; 7 bases fit TRBD2. Trimming took 2 bases from V and 6 from J; bases not matched to a gene: 6. Germline V gene data show CDR1 as MNHEY and CDR2 as SVGEGT. The CDR3 loop spans 15 amino acids. The CDR3 coding sequence is TGTGCCAGCAGTTACGCTGCGGGAGAACCCGGGGAGCTGTTTTTT. Translated: CASSYAAGEPGELFF.

This clonotype showed up many times. This chain joins TRBV7-2 and TRBJ2-7; D remains ambiguous. This CDR3 comprises 14 residues. Germline V gene lookup returns CDR1 SGHTA and CDR2 FQGNSA. V lost 5 bases, J lost 1 base, and 12 bases lay in between. In DNA, the CDR3 is TGTGCCAGCAGCCCGGGTGAATGGTCCTACGAGCAGTACTTC. Translated, it gives CASSPGEWSYEQYF. The whole variable domain, remainder taken from reference TRBV7-2 and TRBJ2-7, is GAGVSQSPSNKVTEKGKDVELRCDPISGHTALYWYRQSLGQGLEFLIYFQGNSAPDKSGLPSDRFSAERTGGSVSTLTIQRTQQEDSAVYLCASSPGEWSYEQYFGPGTRLTVT.

J is TRBJ1-2 and V is TRBV10-3, with 9 bases matching TRBD1. J lost 2 bases, V lost 7 bases, and 11 bases had no gene match. Germline V gene lookup returns CDR1 ENHRY and CDR2 SYGVKD. The CDR3 spans 16 residues. CDR3 loop: CAITHSEGTGNYGYTF. The CDR3 DNA reads TGTGCCATCACTCACTCAGAGGGGACAGGGAACTATGGCTACACCTTC.